This T cell receptor (beta chain) comes out of a study of T cells after posttransplantation cyclophosphamide. Study-wide findings and caveats: Recipient CMV seropositivity and CMV reactivation strongly tracked TRB clonality. TRB overlap between skin or GI tissue T cells and blood was limited.

Note on this clone: Its matching antigen is unknown.

Assay used: immunoSEQ multiplex PCR; TCRdb lists only in-frame clones, some missing. Of 20,000 to 25,000 clones in the sample, 73% were seen once. The CDR3 has 13 residues. Germline loops: CDR1 LNHDA, CDR2 SQIVND (reference sequence). The V end was cut by 10 bases, the J end by 4 bases, with 15 bases between. The chain has TRBV19 and TRBJ2-3; a weak D match, TRBD2 (6 bases). Sequenced input: memory CD4+ T cells sorted from PBMCs. The receptor's source is an older woman in good health, CMV-negative, and a related stem cell transplant donor. The CDR3 region has the DNA TGTGCCACCGCTCAGGAGGGATCAGATACGCAGTATTTT. Amino acid sequence: CATAQEGSDTQYF.